One and the same sample provided the 10 T cell receptor beta chains below, sequenced in a study of memory CD4+ T cells and cytomegalovirus serostatus. The sort gate was single viable CD3+CD4+CD8-CD45RO+ cells for memory CD4+ T cells. Profiled with immunoSEQ multiplex PCR; TCRdb holds only in-frame clones, not every one. Counted here are tens of thousands of clones, about 71% occurring once; the ten biggest clones make up about 1%. The material sequenced was memory CD4+ T cells from blood. Every receptor here comes from an adult in good health and CMV-seronegative.

V usage is TRBV6-5 and J usage is TRBJ1-5, with D unclear. V was shortened by 5 bases and J by 0 bases, with 11 bases between the two germline ends. Germline lookup yields CDR1 MNHEY and CDR2 SVGAGI. This CDR3 is built from 15 residues. CDR3 loop: CASSARLDSNQPQHF. The CDR3 bases are TGTGCCAGCAGTGCCCGCCTCGATAGCAATCAGCCCCAGCATTTT.

The chain couples TRBV18 to TRBJ1-1; D unclear. Germline lookup yields CDR1 KGHSH and CDR2 LQKENI. CDR3 length equals 14 residues. Deletions cut 3 bases from V and 1 base from J, with 9 bases between. Written as DNA, the CDR3 is TGTGCCAGCTCACCCCGACAAGCGAACACTGAAGCTTTCTTT. This gives the protein CASSPRQANTEAFF.

The chain carries TRBV7-2 and TRBJ1-6, with 10 bases matching TRBD1. V lost 1 base and J lost 9; bases outside the gene matches: 6. CDR3 size: 16 residues. The germline gives CDR1 SGHTA, CDR2 FQGNSA. This CDR3 is CASSLEGQGIGSPLHF. In nucleotides, the CDR3 is TGTGCCAGCAGCTTAGAGGGACAGGGGATCGGTTCACCCCTCCACTTT.

This chain links TRBV4-2 with TRBJ2-1; TRBD2 is a possible D gene (6 bases). Germline CDR1 reads LGHNA; CDR2 reads YNFKEQ. Trimming left V 4 bases short and J 4 bases short, with 14 bases between. CDR3 size: 15 residues. The CDR3 spells CASSLDRDWYNEQFF. The CDR3 nucleotides read TGTGCCAGCAGCCTGGACCGGGACTGGTACAATGAGCAGTTCTTC.

CDR3 in amino acids: CASSSPQGSGRGGEQYF. The CDR3 nucleotides are TGTGCCAGCAGCTCCCCCCAAGGTTCGGGGCGAGGGGGGGAGCAGTACTTC. The rearrangement uses TRBV11-2 and TRBJ2-7; D may correspond to TRBD1 or TRBD2 (6 bases each). The length of the CDR3 is 17 residues. Germline V gives CDR1 SGHAT, CDR2 FQNNGV. Trimming shortened V by 4 bases and J by 7 bases, and 26 bases separated the two germline ends.

The gene calls are TRBV11-1 and TRBJ1-6; D call uncertain. V was trimmed by 0 bases and J by 7 bases, leaving 7 bases between them. The CDR3 totals 14 residues. Germline V lookup: CDR1 SGHAT, CDR2 FQDESV (reference sequence). DNA for the CDR3: TGTGCCAGCAGCTTAGCACCGTGGAATTCACCCCTCCACTTT. This gives the protein CASSLAPWNSPLHF.

The sample holds a few counts of this clone. This chain joins TRBV7-9 and TRBJ1-1; TRBD1 might be the D (6 bases). Germline V gives CDR1 SEHNR, CDR2 FQNEAQ (reference sequence). Trimming removed 7 bases from V and 2 bases from J, with 17 bases in between. This CDR3 is built from 15 residues. CDR3 protein: CASTKGGKANTEAFF. In DNA, the CDR3 is TGTGCCAGCACCAAGGGGGGGAAAGCAAACACTGAAGCTTTCTTT.

This chain connects TRBV18 to TRBJ2-5; D remains ambiguous. The CDR3 is made up of 14 amino acids. Trimming pared 3 bases from V and 5 bases from J, leaving 13 bases between. CDR1 and CDR2 (germline): KGHSH, LQKENI. Here the CDR3 DNA reads TGTGCCAGCTCACCGAGGATAGGGTTGGAGACCCAGTACTTC. Encoded protein: CASSPRIGLETQYF.

Here the CDR3 DNA reads TGCGCCAGCAGCCAAGATGAATACGGGGATCAGCCCCAGCATTTT. Residues: CASSQDEYGDQPQHF. V gene TRBV4-3 combines with J gene TRBJ1-5; no firm D call. Germline CDR1 reads LGHNA; CDR2 reads YSLEER. V lost 0 bases and J lost 5, with 11 bases in between. This CDR3 comprises 15 residues.

The V call is TRBV9, the J call TRBJ2-3, with 7 bases matching TRBD2. Germline CDR1 and CDR2: SGDLS and YYNGEE. The CDR3 consists of 16 residues. Losses at the gene ends were 0 bases for V and 0 bases for J; bases not matched to a gene: 4. CDR3 in amino acids: CASSVGGGRSTDTQYF. The CDR3 nucleotides are TGTGCCAGCAGCGTAGGTGGCGGGAGAAGCACAGATACGCAGTATTTT.